These 18 T cell receptor beta chains originate from one sample sequenced in a study of CD8+CD57+ T cells in acquired aplastic anemia. The study profiled TCR beta VDJ and CDR3 using genomic DNA as template. Each CDR3 protein is one row after TCRdb ran MiXCR on the reads. Here the sample spans about 180,000 distinct CDR3 sequences, 46% being singletons. Material: sorted CD4+, CD8+, or CD8+CD57+ T cells (not recorded which) from PBMCs. The receptors were sampled from a human donor in good health.

This clonotype was found once. The rearrangement links TRBV15 to TRBJ1-1, with D maybe TRBD1 (6 bases). The V gene lost 7 bases and the J gene lost 1 base, with 13 bases spanning the gap. This CDR3 contains 14 residues. In germline, CDR1 is LNHNV, CDR2 YYDKDF (reference sequence). The CDR3 DNA reads TGTGCCACCAAGAAGGACAGCAGGAACACTGAAGCTTTCTTT. This gives the protein CATKKDSRNTEAFF.

This clonotype was detected ten times or more. The chain has TRBV29-1 and TRBJ2-1, with 8 bases identical to TRBD2. The germline V gene has CDR1 SQVTM and CDR2 ANQGSEA. Unmatched junction bases numbered 11, after V lost 6 bases and J lost 7 bases. This CDR3 contains 14 residues. Here the CDR3 DNA reads TGCAGCGTACAGCGGGGGCCTCTACGGAATGAGCAGTTCTTC. It encodes CSVQRGPLRNEQFF.

The chain joins TRBV5-1 to TRBJ1-1; D unclear. CDR1 is SGHRS, CDR2 YFSETQ, per germline. V lost 4 bases and J 2 bases, leaving 9 bases between the germline ends. The length of the CDR3 is 13 residues. As DNA, the CDR3 is TGCGCCAGCAGCCCCAAGATTAACACTGAAGCTTTCTTT. Protein: CASSPKINTEAFF.

The chain is built from TRBV6-5 and TRBJ2-1; 7 bases align to TRBD2. Germline lookup yields CDR1 MNHEY and CDR2 SVGAGI. This CDR3 has 15 amino acids. The ends lost 6 bases at V and 5 bases at J; junction bases unmatched: 10. CDR3 amino acids: CASSTGGGVHNEQFF. CDR3 sequence (DNA): TGTGCCAGCAGCACGGGGGGAGGAGTGCACAATGAGCAGTTCTTC.

In regard to this clonotype: Being one base from a much bigger clone, this may be a read error. This chain connects TRBV6-5 to TRBJ2-7; 15 bases match TRBD2. The CDR3 length is 16 residues. V lost 0 bases and J lost 11; bases outside the gene matches: 8. Germline CDR1 and CDR2: MNHEY and SVGAGI. DNA of the CDR3: TGTGCCAGCAGTTACTCGAGGACTAGCGGGAGGGCCGTCGAGTACTTC. It specifies CASSYSRTSGRAVEYF.

This CDR3 reads CASSGEGGSYEQYF. CDR3 sequence (DNA): TGTGCCAGCAGCGGAGAAGGGGGGTCCTACGAGCAGTACTTC. The genes are TRBV25-1 and TRBJ2-7, with D perhaps given as TRBD1 or TRBD2 (6 bases each). Trimming removed 6 bases at V and 1 base at J, with 13 bases between. Germline values: CDR1 MGHDK, CDR2 SYGVNS. The CDR3 covers 14 residues.

The chain couples TRBV7-2 to TRBJ1-1, with D possibly being TRBD1 (5 bases). The V gene's germline CDR1 is SGHTA and CDR2 FQGNSA. The length of the CDR3 is 12 residues. The V end was cut by 4 bases, the J end by 4 bases, with 7 bases between. This CDR3 is CASSSRVTEAFF. CDR3 sequence (DNA): TGTGCCAGCAGCTCCAGGGTCACTGAAGCTTTCTTT.

This clonotype was detected many times. The V gene is TRBV19, the J gene TRBJ2-7; 11 bases map to TRBD2. The trim removed 6 bases at V and 6 bases at J, leaving 4 bases unmatched. CDR1 is LNHDA and CDR2 is SQIVND in the germline V gene (reference sequence). This CDR3 has 13 amino acids. CDR3 protein: CASRVAGGSEQYF. The CDR3, as DNA: TGTGCCAGTAGAGTAGCGGGAGGGAGCGAGCAGTACTTC.

This clonotype was found once. This chain connects TRBV30 to TRBJ2-1; D is possibly TRBD1 (6 bases). The CDR3 loop spans 15 amino acids. The germline gives CDR1 GTSNPN, CDR2 SVGIG (reference sequence). V dropped 2 bases and J dropped 4 bases, with 15 bases sitting between them. DNA for the CDR3: TGTGCCTGGAGTCGCTCCCAGGGGTTATACAATGAGCAGTTCTTC. As protein: CAWSRSQGLYNEQFF.

The chain uses TRBV12-3 or TRBV12-4 and TRBJ1-2; D ambiguous. This CDR3 is 12 amino acids long. V was trimmed by 4 bases and J by 4 bases, leaving 7 bases between them. CDR3 DNA sequence: TGTGCCAGCAGTTCATGGGGCTATGGCTACACCTTC. This sequence encodes CASSSWGYGYTF.

Of note for this clonotype: One junction end disagrees with the germline gene, perhaps due to a read error. The J gene is TRBJ1-2, the V gene TRBV28; D might be TRBD1 (5 bases). Germline values: CDR1 MDHEN, CDR2 SYDVKM. The CDR3 extends over 12 amino acids. CDR3 amino acids: CASSPLQGGSTF. CDR3 coding DNA: TGTGCCAGCAGCCCGCTTCAGGGTGGCTCCACCTTC.

The V gene is TRBV5-4, the J gene TRBJ2-5, with D possibly TRBD2 on 5 matching bases. V lost 4 bases and J 1 base, leaving 17 bases between the germline ends. This CDR3 contains 16 residues. Looked up from germline, CDR1 is SGHNT and CDR2 is YYREEE (reference sequence). CDR3 loop: CASSRVAQLSQETQYF. CDR3 in DNA: TGTGCCAGCAGCAGGGTAGCGCAGCTTAGCCAAGAGACCCAGTACTTC. Filled out from reference TRBV5-4 and TRBJ2-5, the complete variable domain reads ETGVTQSPTHLIKTRGQQVTLRCSSQSGHNTVSWYQQALGQGPQFIFQYYREEENGRGNFPPRFSGLQFPNYSSELNVNALELDDSALYLCASSRVAQLSQETQYFGPGTRLLVL.

In the case of this clonotype: Given a much more abundant clone one base away, this may be a read error. The chain is built from TRBV12-3 or TRBV12-4 and TRBJ2-2; 7 positions match TRBD2. Germline trimming cut 8 bases from V and 3 bases from J; bases unmatched to any gene: 9. This CDR3 comprises 15 residues. CDR3 in amino acids: CASGLGTTYTGELFF. In nucleotides, the CDR3 is TGTGCCAGCGGACTCGGGACTACCTACACCGGGGAGCTGTTTTTT.

The genes are TRBV6-4 and TRBJ2-3; no clear D gene. The CDR3 extends over 15 amino acids. The germline gives CDR1 MRHNA, CDR2 SNTAGT. Trimming shortened V by 0 bases and J by 4 bases, and 11 bases separated the two germline ends. CDR3 amino acids: CASSDSSSSADTQYF. The CDR3 region has the DNA TGTGCCAGCAGTGACTCGAGTAGCTCGGCAGATACGCAGTATTTT.

The chain joins TRBV10-3 to TRBJ2-7; D is undetermined. The CDR3 totals 12 residues. Looked up from germline, CDR1 is ENHRY and CDR2 is SYGVKD. Trimming removed 2 bases at V and 4 bases at J, with 6 bases between. DNA of the CDR3: TGTGCCATCAGTGAGGGAGAATACGAGCAGTACTTC. It codes for CAISEGEYEQYF.

This clonotype was picked up many times. This rearrangement joins TRBV24-1 to TRBJ1-5; the match to TRBD1 covers 9 bases. This CDR3 is built from 16 residues. V was pared by 4 bases and J by 3 bases, with 6 bases of the junction left unmatched. Germline V lookup: CDR1 KGHDR, CDR2 SFDVKD. The chain's CDR3 is CATSEAGTGNNQPQHF. In DNA, the CDR3 is TGTGCCACCAGTGAAGCCGGGACAGGGAACAATCAGCCCCAGCATTTT.

This clonotype has a count of ten or more. The chain links TRBV2 to TRBJ2-4; 12 positions agree with TRBD2. The CDR3 extends over 15 amino acids. J was trimmed by 1 base and V by 9 bases; bases with no gene match: 4. Looked up from germline, CDR1 is SNHLY and CDR2 is FYNNEI. The CDR3 here is CARRLAGEAKNIQYF. CDR3 in DNA: TGTGCCAGGCGACTAGCGGGAGAGGCCAAAAACATTCAGTACTTC.

This clonotype was detected only a few times. The rearrangement uses TRBV29-1 and TRBJ2-1, with 10 nucleotides matching TRBD2. Germline trimming cut 6 bases from V and 4 bases from J; bases unmatched to any gene: 9. From germline, CDR1 is SQVTM and CDR2 ANQGSEA. The CDR3 runs 15 residues. The CDR3 here is CSVAWTSGVYNEQFF. The DNA for the CDR3 is TGCAGCGTGGCGTGGACTAGCGGAGTATACAATGAGCAGTTCTTC.